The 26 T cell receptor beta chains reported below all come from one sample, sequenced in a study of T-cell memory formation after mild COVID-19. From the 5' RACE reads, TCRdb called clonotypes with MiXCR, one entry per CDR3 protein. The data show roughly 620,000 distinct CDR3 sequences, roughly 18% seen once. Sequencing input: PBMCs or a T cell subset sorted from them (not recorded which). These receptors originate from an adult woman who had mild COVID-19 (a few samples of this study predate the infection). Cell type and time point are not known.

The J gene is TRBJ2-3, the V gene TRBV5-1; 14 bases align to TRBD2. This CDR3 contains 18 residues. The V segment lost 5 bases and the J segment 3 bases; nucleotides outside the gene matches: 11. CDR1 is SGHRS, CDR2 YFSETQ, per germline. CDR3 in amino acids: CASRPGTSGGLRTDTQYF. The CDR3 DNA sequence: TGCGCCAGCAGACCCGGGACTAGCGGGGGACTTAGAACAGATACGCAGTATTTT.

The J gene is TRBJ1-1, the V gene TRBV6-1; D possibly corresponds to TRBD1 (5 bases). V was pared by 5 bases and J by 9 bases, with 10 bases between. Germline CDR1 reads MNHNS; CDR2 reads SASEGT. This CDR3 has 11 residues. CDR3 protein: CASSPDRKAFF. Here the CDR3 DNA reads TGTGCCAGCAGTCCCGACAGAAAAGCTTTCTTT.

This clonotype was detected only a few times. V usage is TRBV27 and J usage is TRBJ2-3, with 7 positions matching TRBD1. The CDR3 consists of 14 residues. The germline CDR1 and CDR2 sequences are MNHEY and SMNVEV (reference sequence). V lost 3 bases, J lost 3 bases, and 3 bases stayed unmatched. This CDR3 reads CASSFRGLTDTQYF. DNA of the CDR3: TGTGCCAGCAGTTTTAGGGGGCTAACAGATACGCAGTATTTT.

CDR3 in amino acids: CSAGTASYEQYF. The CDR3 DNA reads TGCAGTGCGGGGACAGCCTCCTACGAGCAGTACTTC. The chain recombines TRBV20-1 with TRBJ2-7; 7 positions agree with TRBD1. The CDR3 is 12 amino acids. V gave up 6 bases and J gave up 0 bases; unmatched junction bases: 2. CDR1 DFQATT and CDR2 SNEGSKA come from the germline V gene (reference sequence).

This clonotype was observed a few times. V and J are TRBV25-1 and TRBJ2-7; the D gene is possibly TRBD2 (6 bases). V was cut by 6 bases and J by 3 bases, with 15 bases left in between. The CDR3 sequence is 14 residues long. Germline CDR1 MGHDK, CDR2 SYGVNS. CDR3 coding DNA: TGTGCCAGCAGGACGGCCCGGCGGGGCTACGAGCAGTACTTC. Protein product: CASRTARRGYEQYF.

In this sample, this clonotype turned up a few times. Written as DNA, the CDR3 is TGTGCCAGCAGCCAAGACCTATTAAGCTCTGGAAACACCATATATTTT. Translating gives CASSQDLLSSGNTIYF. The chain is built from TRBV3-1 and TRBJ1-3; D remains unclear. Germline lookup yields CDR1 LGHDT and CDR2 YNNKEL (reference sequence). This CDR3 has 16 amino acids. With 0 bases removed from V and 0 bases from J, the gap between germline ends came to 9 bases.

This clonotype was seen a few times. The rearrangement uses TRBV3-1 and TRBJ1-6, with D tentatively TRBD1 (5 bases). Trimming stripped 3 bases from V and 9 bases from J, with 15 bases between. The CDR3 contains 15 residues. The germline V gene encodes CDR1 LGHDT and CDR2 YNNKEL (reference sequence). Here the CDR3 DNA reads TGTGCCAGCAGCCAGACCAGGGTCTTTAGTTCACCCCTCCACTTT. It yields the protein CASSQTRVFSSPLHF. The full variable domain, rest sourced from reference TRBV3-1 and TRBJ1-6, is DTAVSQTPKYLVTQMGNDKSIKCEQNLGHDTMYWYKQDSKKFLKIMFSYNNKELIINETVPNRFSPKSPDKAHLNLHINSLELGDSAVYFCASSQTRVFSSPLHFGNGTRLTVT.

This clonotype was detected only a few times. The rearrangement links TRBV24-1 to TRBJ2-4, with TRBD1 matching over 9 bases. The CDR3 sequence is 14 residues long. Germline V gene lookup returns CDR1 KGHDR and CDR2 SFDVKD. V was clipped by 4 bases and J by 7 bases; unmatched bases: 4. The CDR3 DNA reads TGTGCCACCAGTGAACCCGGGACAGGGAACATTCAGTACTTC. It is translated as CATSEPGTGNIQYF.

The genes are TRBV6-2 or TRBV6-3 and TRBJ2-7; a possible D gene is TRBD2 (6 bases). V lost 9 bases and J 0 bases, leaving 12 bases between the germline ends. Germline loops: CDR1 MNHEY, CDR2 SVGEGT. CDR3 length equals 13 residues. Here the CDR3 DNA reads TGTGCCAGTCGGGGGAGTTCCTCCTACGAGCAGTACTTC. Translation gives CASRGSSSYEQYF.

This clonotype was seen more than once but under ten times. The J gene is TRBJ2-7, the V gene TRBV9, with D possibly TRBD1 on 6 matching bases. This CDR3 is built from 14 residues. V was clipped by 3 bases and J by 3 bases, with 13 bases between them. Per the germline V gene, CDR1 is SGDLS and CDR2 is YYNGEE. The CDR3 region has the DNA TGTGCCAGCAGCGGTCGACAGGACTTCTACGAGCAGTACTTC. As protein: CASSGRQDFYEQYF.

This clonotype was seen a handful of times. CDR3 sequence reads: CAVEGGTYEQYF. CDR3 bases: TGTGCGGTGGAGGGGGGGACCTACGAGCAGTACTTC. The chain combines TRBV28 with TRBJ2-7; D might be TRBD2 (7 bases). The CDR3 is 12 residues long. The V gene's germline CDR1 is MDHEN and CDR2 SYDVKM. The full variable domain, in which reference TRBV28 and TRBJ2-7 provide the parts outside the CDR3, is DVKVTQSSRYLVKRTGEKVFLECVQDMDHENMFWYRQDPGLGLRLIYFSYDVKMKEKGDIPEGYSVSREKKERFSLILESASTNQTSMYLCAVEGGTYEQYFGPGTRLTVT.

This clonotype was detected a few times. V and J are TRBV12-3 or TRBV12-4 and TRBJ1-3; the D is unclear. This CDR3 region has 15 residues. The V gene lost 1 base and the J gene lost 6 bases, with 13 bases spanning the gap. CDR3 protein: CASSLVTVTINTIYF. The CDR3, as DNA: TGTGCCAGCAGTTTAGTCACAGTCACCATAAACACCATATATTTT.

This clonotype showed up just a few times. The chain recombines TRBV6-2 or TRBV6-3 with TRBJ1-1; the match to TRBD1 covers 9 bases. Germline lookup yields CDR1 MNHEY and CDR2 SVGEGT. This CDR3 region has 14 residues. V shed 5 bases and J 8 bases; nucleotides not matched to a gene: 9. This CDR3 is CASSPQGAYREAFF. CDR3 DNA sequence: TGTGCCAGCAGTCCACAGGGGGCCTATCGAGAAGCTTTCTTT.

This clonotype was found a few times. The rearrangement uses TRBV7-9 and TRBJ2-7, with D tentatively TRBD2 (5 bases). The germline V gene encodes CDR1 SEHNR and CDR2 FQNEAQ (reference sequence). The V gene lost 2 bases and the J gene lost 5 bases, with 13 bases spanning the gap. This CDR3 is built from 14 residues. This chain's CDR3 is CASSLRGSVDEQYF. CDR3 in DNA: TGTGCCAGCAGCTTACGTGGGAGTGTCGACGAGCAGTACTTC. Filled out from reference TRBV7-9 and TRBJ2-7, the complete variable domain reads DTGVSQNPRHKITKRGQNVTFRCDPISEHNRLYWYRQTLGQGPEFLTYFQNEAQLEKSRLLSDRFSAERPKGSFSTLEIQRTEQGDSAMYLCASSLRGSVDEQYFGPGTRLTVT.

This chain's CDR3 is CASSNPLTGISGEQYF. CDR3 sequence (DNA): TGTGCCAGTAGTAATCCCCTTACAGGGATATCGGGCGAGCAGTACTTC. The chain combines TRBV19 with TRBJ2-7, with D perhaps matching TRBD1 (6 bases). Germline V gene data show CDR1 as LNHDA and CDR2 as SQIVND (reference sequence). The V gene lost 4 bases and the J gene lost 6 bases, with 22 bases spanning the gap. The length of the CDR3 is 16 residues.

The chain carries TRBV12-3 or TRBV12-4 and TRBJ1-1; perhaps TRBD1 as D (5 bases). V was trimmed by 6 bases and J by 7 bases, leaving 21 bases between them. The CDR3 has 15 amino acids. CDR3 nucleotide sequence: TGTGCCAGCAGCCATCGTAATTCGGGGGTAGGTGAAGCTTTCTTT. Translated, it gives CASSHRNSGVGEAFF.

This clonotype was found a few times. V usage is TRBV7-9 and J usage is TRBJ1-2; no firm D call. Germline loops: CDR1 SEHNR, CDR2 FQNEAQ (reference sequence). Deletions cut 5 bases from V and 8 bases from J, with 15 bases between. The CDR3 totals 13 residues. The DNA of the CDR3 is TGTGCCAGCAGCCACGAGACCCTGGTCGGCTACACCTTC. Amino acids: CASSHETLVGYTF. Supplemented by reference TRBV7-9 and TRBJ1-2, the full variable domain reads DTGVSQNPRHKITKRGQNVTFRCDPISEHNRLYWYRQTLGQGPEFLTYFQNEAQLEKSRLLSDRFSAERPKGSFSTLEIQRTEQGDSAMYLCASSHETLVGYTFGSGTRLTVV.

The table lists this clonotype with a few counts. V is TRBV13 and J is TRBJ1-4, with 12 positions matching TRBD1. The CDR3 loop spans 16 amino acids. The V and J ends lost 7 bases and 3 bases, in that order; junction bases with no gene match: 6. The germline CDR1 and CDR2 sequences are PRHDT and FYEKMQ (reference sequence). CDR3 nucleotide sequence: TGTGCCAGCACCCGGGACAGGGGGCGATCTAATGAAAAACTGTTTTTT. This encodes CASTRDRGRSNEKLFF.

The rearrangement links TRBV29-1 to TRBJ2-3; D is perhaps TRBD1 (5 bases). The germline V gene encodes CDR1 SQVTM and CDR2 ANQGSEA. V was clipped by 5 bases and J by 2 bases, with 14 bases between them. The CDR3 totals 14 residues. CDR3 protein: CSVFTRTFTDTQYF. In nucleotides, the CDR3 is TGCAGCGTTTTTACGCGGACATTCACAGATACGCAGTATTTT.

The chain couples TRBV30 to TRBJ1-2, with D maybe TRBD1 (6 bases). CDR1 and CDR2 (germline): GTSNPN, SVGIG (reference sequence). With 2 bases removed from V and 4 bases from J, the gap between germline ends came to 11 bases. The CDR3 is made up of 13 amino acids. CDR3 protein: CAWSTQGTYGYTF. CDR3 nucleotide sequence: TGTGCCTGGAGTACTCAGGGGACCTATGGCTACACCTTC.

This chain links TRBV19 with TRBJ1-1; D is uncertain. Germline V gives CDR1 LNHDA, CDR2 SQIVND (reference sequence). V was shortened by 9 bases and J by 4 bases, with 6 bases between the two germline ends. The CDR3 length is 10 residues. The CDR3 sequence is CASRSTEAFF. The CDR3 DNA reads TGTGCCAGCCGGAGCACTGAAGCTTTCTTT.

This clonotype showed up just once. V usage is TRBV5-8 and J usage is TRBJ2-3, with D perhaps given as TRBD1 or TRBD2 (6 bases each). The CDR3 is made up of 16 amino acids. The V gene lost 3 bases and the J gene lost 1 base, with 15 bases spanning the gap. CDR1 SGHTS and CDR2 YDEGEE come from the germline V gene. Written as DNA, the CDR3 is TGTGCCAGCAGCTCCGGATGGGGGGCCGGCACAGATACGCAGTATTTT. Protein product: CASSSGWGAGTDTQYF.

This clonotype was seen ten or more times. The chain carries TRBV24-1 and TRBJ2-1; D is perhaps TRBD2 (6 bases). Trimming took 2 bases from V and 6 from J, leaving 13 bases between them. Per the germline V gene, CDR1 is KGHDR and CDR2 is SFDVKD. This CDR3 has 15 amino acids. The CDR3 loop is CATSDSVREVNEQFF. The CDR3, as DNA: TGTGCCACCAGTGATTCTGTCAGGGAGGTCAATGAGCAGTTCTTC.

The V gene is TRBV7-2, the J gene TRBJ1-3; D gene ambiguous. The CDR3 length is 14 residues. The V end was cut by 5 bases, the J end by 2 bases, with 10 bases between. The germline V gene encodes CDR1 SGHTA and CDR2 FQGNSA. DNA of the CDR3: TGTGCCAGCAGCCCCGCAGGCCCTGGAAACACCATATATTTT. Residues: CASSPAGPGNTIYF.

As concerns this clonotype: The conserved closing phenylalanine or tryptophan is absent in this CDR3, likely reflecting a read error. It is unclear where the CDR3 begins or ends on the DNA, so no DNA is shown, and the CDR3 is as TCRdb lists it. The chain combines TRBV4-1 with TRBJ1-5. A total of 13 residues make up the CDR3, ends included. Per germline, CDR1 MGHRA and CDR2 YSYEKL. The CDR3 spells CASSQAPYGSRIL.

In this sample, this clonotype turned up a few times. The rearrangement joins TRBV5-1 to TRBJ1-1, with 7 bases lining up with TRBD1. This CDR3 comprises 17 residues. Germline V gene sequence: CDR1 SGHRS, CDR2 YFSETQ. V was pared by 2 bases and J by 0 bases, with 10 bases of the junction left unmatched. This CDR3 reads CASSFRDRGPMNTEAFF. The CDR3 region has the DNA TGCGCCAGCAGCTTCCGGGACAGAGGGCCCATGAACACTGAAGCTTTCTTT.